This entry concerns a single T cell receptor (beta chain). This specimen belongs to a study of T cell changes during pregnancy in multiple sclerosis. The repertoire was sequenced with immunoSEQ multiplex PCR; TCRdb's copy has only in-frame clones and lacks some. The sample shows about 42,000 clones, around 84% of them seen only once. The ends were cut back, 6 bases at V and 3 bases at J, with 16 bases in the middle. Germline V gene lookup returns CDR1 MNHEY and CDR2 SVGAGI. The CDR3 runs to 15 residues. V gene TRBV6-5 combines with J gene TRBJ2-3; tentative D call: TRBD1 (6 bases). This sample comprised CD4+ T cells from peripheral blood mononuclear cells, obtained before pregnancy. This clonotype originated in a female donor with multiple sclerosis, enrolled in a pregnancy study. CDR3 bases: TGTGCCAGCAGACCAACAGGGCGGAGGACAGATACGCAGTATTTT. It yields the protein CASRPTGRRTDTQYF.